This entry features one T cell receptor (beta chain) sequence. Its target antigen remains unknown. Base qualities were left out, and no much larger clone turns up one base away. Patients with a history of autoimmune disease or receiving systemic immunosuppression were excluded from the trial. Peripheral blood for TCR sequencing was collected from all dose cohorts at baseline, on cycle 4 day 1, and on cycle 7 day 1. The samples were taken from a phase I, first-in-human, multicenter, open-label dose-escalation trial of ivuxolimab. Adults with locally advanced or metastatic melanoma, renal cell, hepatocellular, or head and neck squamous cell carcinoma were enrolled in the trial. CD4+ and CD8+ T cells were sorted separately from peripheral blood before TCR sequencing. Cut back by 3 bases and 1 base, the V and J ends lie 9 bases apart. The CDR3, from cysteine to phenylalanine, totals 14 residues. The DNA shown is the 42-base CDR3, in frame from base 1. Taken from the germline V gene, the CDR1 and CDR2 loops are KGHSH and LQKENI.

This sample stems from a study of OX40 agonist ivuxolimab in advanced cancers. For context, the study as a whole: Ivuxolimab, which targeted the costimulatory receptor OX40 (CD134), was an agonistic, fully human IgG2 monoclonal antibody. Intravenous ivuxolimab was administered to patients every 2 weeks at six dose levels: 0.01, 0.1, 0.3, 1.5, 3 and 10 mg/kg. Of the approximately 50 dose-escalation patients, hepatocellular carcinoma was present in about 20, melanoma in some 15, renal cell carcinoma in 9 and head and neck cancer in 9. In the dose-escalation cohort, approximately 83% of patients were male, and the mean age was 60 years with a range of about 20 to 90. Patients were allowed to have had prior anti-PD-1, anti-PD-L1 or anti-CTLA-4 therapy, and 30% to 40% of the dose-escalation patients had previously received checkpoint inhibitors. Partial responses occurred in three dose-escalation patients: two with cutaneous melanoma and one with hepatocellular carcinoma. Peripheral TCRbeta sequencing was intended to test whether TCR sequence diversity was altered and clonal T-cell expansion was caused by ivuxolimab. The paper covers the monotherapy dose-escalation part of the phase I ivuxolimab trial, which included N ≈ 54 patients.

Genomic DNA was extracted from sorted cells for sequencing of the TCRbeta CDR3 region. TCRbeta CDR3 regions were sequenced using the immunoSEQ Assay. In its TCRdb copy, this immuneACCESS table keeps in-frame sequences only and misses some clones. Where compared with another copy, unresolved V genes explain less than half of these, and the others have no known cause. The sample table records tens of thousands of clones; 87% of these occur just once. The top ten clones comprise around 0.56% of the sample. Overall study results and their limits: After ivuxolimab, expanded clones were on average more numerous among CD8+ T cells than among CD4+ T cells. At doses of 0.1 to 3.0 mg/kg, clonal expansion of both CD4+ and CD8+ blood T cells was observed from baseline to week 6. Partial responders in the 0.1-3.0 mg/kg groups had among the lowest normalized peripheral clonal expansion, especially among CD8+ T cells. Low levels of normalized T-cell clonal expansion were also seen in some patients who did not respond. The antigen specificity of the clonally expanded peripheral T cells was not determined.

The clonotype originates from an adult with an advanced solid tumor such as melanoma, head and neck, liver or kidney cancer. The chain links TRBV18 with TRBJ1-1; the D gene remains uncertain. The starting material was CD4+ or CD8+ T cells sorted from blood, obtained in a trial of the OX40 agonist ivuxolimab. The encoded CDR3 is CASSPAIRNTEAFF. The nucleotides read TGTGCCAGCTCACCGGCGATCAGGAACACTGAAGCTTTCTTT.